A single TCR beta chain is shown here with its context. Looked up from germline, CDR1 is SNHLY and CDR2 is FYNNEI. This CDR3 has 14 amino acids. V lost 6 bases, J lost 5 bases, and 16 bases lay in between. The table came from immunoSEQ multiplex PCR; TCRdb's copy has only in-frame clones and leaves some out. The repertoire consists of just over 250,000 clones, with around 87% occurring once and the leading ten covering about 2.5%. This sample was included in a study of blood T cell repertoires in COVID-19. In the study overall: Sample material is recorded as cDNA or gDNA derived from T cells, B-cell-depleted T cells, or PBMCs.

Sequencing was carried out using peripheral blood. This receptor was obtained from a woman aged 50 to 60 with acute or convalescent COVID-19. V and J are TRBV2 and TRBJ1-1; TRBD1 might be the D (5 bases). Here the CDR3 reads CASSEQGPITEAFF. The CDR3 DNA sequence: TGTGCCAGCAGCGAGCAGGGTCCGATAACTGAAGCTTTCTTT.